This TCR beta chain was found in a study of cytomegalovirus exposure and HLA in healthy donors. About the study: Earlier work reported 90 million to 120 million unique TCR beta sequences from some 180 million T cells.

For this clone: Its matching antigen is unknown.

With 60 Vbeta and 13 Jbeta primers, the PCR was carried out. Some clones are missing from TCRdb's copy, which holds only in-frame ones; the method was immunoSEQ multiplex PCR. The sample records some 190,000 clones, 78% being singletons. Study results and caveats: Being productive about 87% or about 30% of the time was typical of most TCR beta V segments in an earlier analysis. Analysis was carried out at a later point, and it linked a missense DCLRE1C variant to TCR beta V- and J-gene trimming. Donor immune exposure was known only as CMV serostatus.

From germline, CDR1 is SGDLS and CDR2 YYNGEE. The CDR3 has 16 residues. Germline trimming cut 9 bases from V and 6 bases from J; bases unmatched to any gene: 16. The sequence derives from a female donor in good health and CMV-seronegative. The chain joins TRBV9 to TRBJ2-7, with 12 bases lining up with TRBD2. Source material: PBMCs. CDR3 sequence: CANIRLAGVWLGEQYF. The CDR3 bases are TGTGCCAACATTAGACTAGCGGGAGTATGGTTAGGCGAGCAGTACTTC. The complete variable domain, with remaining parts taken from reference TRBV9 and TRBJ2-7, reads DSGVTQTPKHLITATGQRVTLRCSPRSGDLSVYWYQQSLDQGLQFLIQYYNGEERAKGNILERFSAQQFPDLHSELNLSSLELGDSALYFCANIRLAGVWLGEQYFGPGTRLTVT.